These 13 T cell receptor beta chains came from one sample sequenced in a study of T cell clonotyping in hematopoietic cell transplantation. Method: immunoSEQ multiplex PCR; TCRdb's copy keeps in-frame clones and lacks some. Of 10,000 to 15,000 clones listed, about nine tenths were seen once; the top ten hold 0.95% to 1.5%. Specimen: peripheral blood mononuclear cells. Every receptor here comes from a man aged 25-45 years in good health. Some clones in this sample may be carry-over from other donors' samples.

In nucleotides, the CDR3 is TGTGCCAGCAGCTGGAGTTCCGGGGAGCTGTTTTTT. Its protein product is CASSWSSGELFF. The gene calls are TRBV5-6 and TRBJ2-2; D is undetermined. Germline values: CDR1 SGHDT, CDR2 YYEEEE. The CDR3 length is 12 residues. V was clipped by 3 bases and J by 6 bases, with 6 bases between them.

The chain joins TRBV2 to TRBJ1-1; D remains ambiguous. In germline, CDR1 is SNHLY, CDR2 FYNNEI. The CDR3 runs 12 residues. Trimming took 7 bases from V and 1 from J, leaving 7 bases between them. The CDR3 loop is CASTARNTEAFF. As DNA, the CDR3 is TGTGCCAGCACCGCGCGGAACACTGAAGCTTTCTTT.

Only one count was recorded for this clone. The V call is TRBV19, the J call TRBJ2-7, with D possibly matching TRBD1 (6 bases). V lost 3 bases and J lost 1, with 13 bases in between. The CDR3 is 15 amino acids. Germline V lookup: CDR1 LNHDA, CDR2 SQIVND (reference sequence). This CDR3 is CASSINPGQSYEQYF. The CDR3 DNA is TGTGCCAGTAGTATCAACCCTGGACAGTCCTACGAGCAGTACTTC.

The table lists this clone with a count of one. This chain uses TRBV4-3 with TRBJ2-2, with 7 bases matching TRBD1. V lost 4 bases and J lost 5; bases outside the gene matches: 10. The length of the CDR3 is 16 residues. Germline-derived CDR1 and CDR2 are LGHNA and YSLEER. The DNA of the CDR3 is TGCGCCAGCAGCCGAGGCACAGGGGCAGGGACCGGGGAGCTGTTTTTT. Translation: CASSRGTGAGTGELFF.

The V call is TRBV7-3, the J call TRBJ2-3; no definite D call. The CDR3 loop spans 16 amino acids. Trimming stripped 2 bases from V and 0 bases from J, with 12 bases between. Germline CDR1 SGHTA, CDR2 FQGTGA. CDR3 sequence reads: CASSLGVSRSTDTQYF. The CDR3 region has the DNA TGTGCCAGCAGCTTAGGAGTATCGCGGAGCACAGATACGCAGTATTTT.

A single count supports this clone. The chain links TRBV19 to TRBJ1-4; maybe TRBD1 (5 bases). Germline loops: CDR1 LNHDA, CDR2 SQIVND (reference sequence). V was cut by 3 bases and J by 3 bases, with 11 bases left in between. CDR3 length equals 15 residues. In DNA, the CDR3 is TGTGCCAGTAGTATTCGGGGGACGGCTAATGAAAAACTGTTTTTT. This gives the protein CASSIRGTANEKLFF.

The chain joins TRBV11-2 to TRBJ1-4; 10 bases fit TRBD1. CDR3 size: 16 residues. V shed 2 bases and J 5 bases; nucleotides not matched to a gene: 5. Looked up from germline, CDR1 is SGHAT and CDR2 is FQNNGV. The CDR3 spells CASSLFRTGGNEKLFF. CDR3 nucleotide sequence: TGTGCCAGCAGCTTATTCCGGACAGGGGGAAATGAAAAACTGTTTTTT.

The DNA of the CDR3 is TGTGCCAGTAGTGCCACAGGGGGCGCGGTAGGTGAAAAACTGTTTTTT. It is translated as CASSATGGAVGEKLFF. The V and J genes are TRBV19 and TRBJ1-4, with 9 bases identical to TRBD1. V was pared by 5 bases and J by 7 bases, with 11 bases of the junction left unmatched. CDR3 length: 16 residues. Germline V gene sequence: CDR1 LNHDA, CDR2 SQIVND (reference sequence).

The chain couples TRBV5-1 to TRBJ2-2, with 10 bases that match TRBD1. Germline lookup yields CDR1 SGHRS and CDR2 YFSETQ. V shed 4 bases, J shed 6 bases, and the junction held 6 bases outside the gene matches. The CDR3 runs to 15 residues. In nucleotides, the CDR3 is TGCGCCAGCAGCCCCGGGACAGGGGAGGCCGGGGAGCTGTTTTTT. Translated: CASSPGTGEAGELFF.

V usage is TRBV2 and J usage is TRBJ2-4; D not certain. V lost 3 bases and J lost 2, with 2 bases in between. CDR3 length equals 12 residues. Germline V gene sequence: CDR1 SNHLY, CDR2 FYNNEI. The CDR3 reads CASSESKNIQYF. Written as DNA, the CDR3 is TGTGCCAGCAGTGAGTCCAAAAACATTCAGTACTTC. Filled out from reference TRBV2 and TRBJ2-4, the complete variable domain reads EPEVTQTPSHQVTQMGQEVILRCVPISNHLYFYWYRQILGQKVEFLVSFYNNEISEKSEIFDDQFSVERPDGSNFTLKIRSTKLEDSAMYFCASSESKNIQYFGAGTRLSVL.

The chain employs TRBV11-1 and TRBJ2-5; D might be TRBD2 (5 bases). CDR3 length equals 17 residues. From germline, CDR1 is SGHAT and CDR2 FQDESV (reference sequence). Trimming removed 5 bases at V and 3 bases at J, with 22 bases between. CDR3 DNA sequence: TGTGCCAGCAGCCTACGCCGTTTGGGTCGGGGTAAAGAGACCCAGTACTTC. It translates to CASSLRRLGRGKETQYF. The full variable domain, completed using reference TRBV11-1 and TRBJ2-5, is EAEVAQSPRYKITEKSQAVAFWCDPISGHATLYWYRQILGQGPELLVQFQDESVVDDSQLPKDRFSAERLKGVDSTLKIQPAELGDSAMYLCASSLRRLGRGKETQYFGPGTRLLVL.

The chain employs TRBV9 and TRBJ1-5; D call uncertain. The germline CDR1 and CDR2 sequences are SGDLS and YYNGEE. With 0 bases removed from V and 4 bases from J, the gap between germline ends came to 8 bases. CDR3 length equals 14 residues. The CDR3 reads CASSVGDVNQPQHF. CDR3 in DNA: TGTGCCAGCAGCGTAGGTGATGTGAATCAGCCCCAGCATTTT.

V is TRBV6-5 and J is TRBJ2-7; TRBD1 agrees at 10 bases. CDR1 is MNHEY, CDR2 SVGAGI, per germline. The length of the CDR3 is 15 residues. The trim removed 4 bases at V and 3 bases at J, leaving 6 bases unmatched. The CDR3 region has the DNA TGTGCCAGCAGTTCCACCGGGACAGGGGTCTACGAGCAGTACTTC. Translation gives CASSSTGTGVYEQYF.